The 10 T cell receptor beta chains given below trace back to one sample, sequenced in a study of OX40 agonist ivuxolimab in advanced cancers. The data were produced by immunoSEQ multiplex PCR, yet TCRdb's version contains in-frame clones alone and is incomplete. The sample lists some 64,000 clones, 80% to 90% occurring once. The sample here was CD4+ or CD8+ T cells sorted from blood, taken in a trial of the OX40 agonist ivuxolimab. These receptors all come from an adult with an advanced solid tumor such as melanoma, head and neck, liver or kidney cancer.

This clone was picked up a small number of times. The chain links TRBV15 to TRBJ2-7, with a weak D call TRBD2 (5 bases). V dropped 5 bases and J dropped 13 bases, with 24 bases sitting between them. Germline V CDR1 and CDR2: LNHNV, YYDKDF (reference sequence). The CDR3 is 14 residues long. DNA of the CDR3: TGTGCCACCAGCCCTCGGGTAAGCGGTTCCCCCTCTTACTTC. It yields the protein CATSPRVSGSPSYF.

The chain recombines TRBV18 with TRBJ2-7, with 8 positions matching TRBD1. V was clipped by 5 bases and J by 4 bases; unmatched bases: 7. The CDR3 loop spans 14 amino acids. The germline V gene has CDR1 KGHSH and CDR2 LQKENI. The CDR3 nucleotides read TGTGCCAGCTCAAGGGCCACAGGGGGTTACGAGCAGTACTTC. Its translation is CASSRATGGYEQYF.

The J gene is TRBJ1-1, the V gene TRBV5-6, with 7 bases aligning to TRBD1. Trimming cost V 2 bases and J 0 bases; bases outside gene matches: 4. The CDR3 has 15 amino acids. From germline, CDR1 is SGHDT and CDR2 YYEEEE. CDR3 residues: CASSFLDRVNTEAFF. CDR3 bases: TGTGCCAGCAGCTTTCTCGACAGGGTGAACACTGAAGCTTTCTTT.

The CDR3 DNA reads as TGCAGCGCAATATCGACTAGCGGGAGGTACGAGCAGTACTTC. Translation gives CSAISTSGRYEQYF. The chain links TRBV29-1 to TRBJ2-7; 13 nucleotides match TRBD2. This CDR3 comprises 14 residues. Germline CDR1 reads SQVTM; CDR2 reads ANQGSEA. V shed 7 bases and J 4 bases; nucleotides not matched to a gene: 7.

This chain connects TRBV7-8 to TRBJ2-1; 8 bases fit TRBD2. This CDR3 comprises 20 residues. The germline gives CDR1 SGHVS, CDR2 FQNEAQ. J gave up 8 bases and V 4 bases, and 25 bases lay outside the gene matches. As DNA, the CDR3 is TGTGCCAGCAGCTCAACGTGGGAGGGCTATTCGGCGGGAGGACTTGATGAGCAGTTCTTC. It encodes CASSSTWEGYSAGGLDEQFF.

This chain connects TRBV5-1 to TRBJ1-2; 7 bases align to TRBD1. The CDR3 runs 15 residues. From germline, CDR1 is SGHRS and CDR2 YFSETQ. With 4 bases clipped from V and 4 bases from J, the junction kept 10 bases outside the gene matches. The CDR3: CASSQDRPNTYGYTF. The CDR3 DNA follows: TGCGCCAGCAGCCAGGACAGGCCGAATACCTATGGCTACACCTTC.

The V and J genes are TRBV29-1 and TRBJ2-5; 7 bases match TRBD2. Germline values: CDR1 SQVTM, CDR2 ANQGSEA. Trimming removed 7 bases from V and 5 bases from J; junction bases left unmatched: 10. The CDR3 is 13 residues long. CDR3 coding DNA: TGCAGCGCACGACGCGGGAGCGGTGAGACCCAGTACTTC. It yields the protein CSARRGSGETQYF.

V usage is TRBV2 and J usage is TRBJ2-7; D is ambiguous. The CDR3 length is 11 residues. V lost 7 bases and J 6 bases, leaving 10 bases between the germline ends. Germline V gene data show CDR1 as SNHLY and CDR2 as FYNNEI. In DNA, the CDR3 is TGTGCCAGCAATTACCTATCCGAGCAGTACTTC. Translation: CASNYLSEQYF.

The V and J genes are TRBV18 and TRBJ1-1; the match to TRBD1 covers 7 bases. The V and J ends lost 2 bases and 5 bases, in that order; junction bases with no gene match: 11. The germline V gene encodes CDR1 KGHSH and CDR2 LQKENI. This CDR3 region has 16 residues. CDR3 DNA sequence: TGTGCCAGCTCACCAGGGGCAGGGGGGGTCTTTACTGAAGCTTTCTTT. Its protein product is CASSPGAGGVFTEAFF. Full variable domain (missing parts from reference TRBV18 and TRBJ1-1): NAGVMQNPRHLVRRRGQEARLRCSPMKGHSHVYWYRQLPEEGLKFMVYLQKENIIDESGMPKERFSAEFPKEGPSILRIQQVVRGDSAAYFCASSPGAGGVFTEAFFGQGTRLTVV.

The gene calls are TRBV28 and TRBJ2-5, with 10 bases that match TRBD1. The junction had 8 bases not matched to a gene; V was cut back by 5 bases and J by 5 bases. This CDR3 spans 15 amino acids. Germline CDR1 MDHEN, CDR2 SYDVKM. DNA of the CDR3: TGTGCCAGCAGTGTACCGACAGGGGGCGGTGAGACCCAGTACTTC. Amino acid sequence: CASSVPTGGGETQYF. Filled out from reference TRBV28 and TRBJ2-5, the complete variable domain reads DVKVTQSSRYLVKRTGEKVFLECVQDMDHENMFWYRQDPGLGLRLIYFSYDVKMKEKGDIPEGYSVSREKKERFSLILESASTNQTSMYLCASSVPTGGGETQYFGPGTRLLVL.